These 19 T cell receptor beta chains came from one sample sequenced in a study of blood T cell repertoires in COVID-19. Generated by immunoSEQ multiplex PCR, the TCRdb table keeps only in-frame clones and is missing some. The sample shows more than 200,000 clones, roughly 85% of them seen only once. The sample comprised PBMCs or T cells enriched from blood (not recorded which). These TCRs come from a man aged 25 to 40 who had recovered from COVID-19.

Turning to this clone: Germline and junction disagree at one end, which may indicate a read error. This sequence joins TRBV3-1 (or the pseudogene TRBV3-2) and TRBJ1-2; 7 bases align to TRBD1. This CDR3 has 14 residues. From germline, CDR1 is LGHDT and CDR2 YNNKEL (reference sequence). The DNA of the CDR3 is TGTGCCAGCAGCCAAGAACAGGGGCGGTCCTCTACGGTCTTC. It encodes CASSQEQGRSSTVF.

This clone has more than one count but fewer than ten. This chain connects TRBV6-1 to TRBJ2-5; 13 nucleotides line up with TRBD2. The CDR3 is 17 amino acids. Looked up from germline, CDR1 is MNHNS and CDR2 is SASEGT. The trim removed 4 bases at V and 2 bases at J, leaving 7 bases unmatched. CDR3 loop: CASSVFGTSGDQETQYF. In nucleotides, the CDR3 is TGTGCCAGCAGTGTATTCGGGACTAGCGGGGATCAAGAGACCCAGTACTTC.

The chain recombines TRBV6-2 or TRBV6-3 with TRBJ2-3; D may be TRBD1 (6 bases). Trimming took off 2 bases at V and 4 bases at J, with 13 bases between the two ends. This CDR3 spans 15 amino acids. The germline V gene has CDR1 MNHEY and CDR2 SVGEGT. The CDR3 nucleotides read TGTGCCAGCAGTTACGGGGGCTTGGTCGCAGATACGCAGTATTTT. Translation gives CASSYGGLVADTQYF.

The CDR3 spells CASISQRAAEQFF. The CDR3 DNA follows: TGTGCCAGCATTTCCCAGCGGGCCGCTGAGCAGTTCTTC. V is TRBV2 and J is TRBJ2-1, with a weak D call TRBD2 (6 bases). Germline V gene sequence: CDR1 SNHLY, CDR2 FYNNEI. V gave up 7 bases and J gave up 9 bases, with 16 bases separating them. This CDR3 has 13 amino acids.

The rearrangement uses TRBV7-9 and TRBJ2-7; D is perhaps TRBD1 (6 bases). The germline V gene has CDR1 SEHNR and CDR2 FQNEAQ (reference sequence). The CDR3 has 16 amino acids. V was trimmed by 5 bases and J by 0 bases, leaving 17 bases between them. The CDR3 region is CASSLQPNRDSYEQYF. In nucleotides, the CDR3 is TGTGCCAGCAGCCTCCAACCGAACAGGGACTCCTACGAGCAGTACTTC.

Written as DNA, the CDR3 is TGTGCCATCAGTCGGGAAGCCGGGAGAGGACTGTTTTTT. Translation: CAISREAGRGLFF. The chain recombines TRBV10-3 with TRBJ1-4; D gene unclear. Trimming removed 5 bases from V and 13 bases from J, with 17 bases in between. CDR1 is ENHRY, CDR2 SYGVKD, per germline. This CDR3 is built from 13 residues.

The chain is built from TRBV20-1 and TRBJ2-1; D possibly corresponds to TRBD2 (5 bases). V was cut by 3 bases and J by 9 bases, with 9 bases left in between. Germline values: CDR1 DFQATT, CDR2 SNEGSKA (reference sequence). The CDR3 totals 11 residues. As DNA, the CDR3 is TGCAGTGCTAGGAGGGAGAGTGAGCAGTTCTTC. Protein: CSARRESEQFF.

This clone was seen once. V usage is TRBV5-1 and J usage is TRBJ1-1; 7 nucleotides agree with TRBD1. After removal of 6 bases from V and 3 bases from J, the junction contained 8 bases not matched to a gene. The CDR3 is made up of 14 amino acids. The germline V gene has CDR1 SGHRS and CDR2 YFSETQ. The CDR3 nucleotides read TGCGCCAGCACTCAAGCAGGGGGGTACACTGAAGCTTTCTTT. This sequence encodes CASTQAGGYTEAFF.

The chain employs TRBV19 and TRBJ1-2; 7 bases align to TRBD1. The length of the CDR3 is 14 residues. V lost 4 bases to trimming and J lost 2 bases; unmatched junction nucleotides: 4. The germline gives CDR1 LNHDA, CDR2 SQIVND (reference sequence). The CDR3 sequence is CASSTPGQNYGYTF. DNA for the CDR3: TGTGCCAGTAGTACCCCGGGACAGAACTATGGCTACACCTTC.

The genes are TRBV9 and TRBJ2-2; no definite D call. Per germline, CDR1 SGDLS and CDR2 YYNGEE. The germline V and J ends were trimmed by 0 bases and 8 bases, with 11 bases remaining between them. The CDR3 loop spans 14 amino acids. CDR3 residues: CASSVESARGELFF. The CDR3 region has the DNA TGTGCCAGCAGCGTAGAAAGCGCTCGTGGGGAGCTGTTTTTT.

This chain links TRBV9 with TRBJ1-5; D remains unclear. CDR3 length equals 14 residues. The V end was cut by 1 base, the J end by 1 base, with 6 bases between. CDR1 is SGDLS and CDR2 is YYNGEE in the germline V gene. For the CDR3, the DNA is TGTGCCAGCAGCGTATCCGGGAGCAATCAGCCCCAGCATTTT. Its protein is CASSVSGSNQPQHF.

This rearrangement joins TRBV28 to TRBJ1-5, with D possibly being TRBD1 (5 bases). CDR3 length equals 15 residues. V was shortened by 6 bases and J by 2 bases, with 14 bases between the two germline ends. CDR1 MDHEN and CDR2 SYDVKM come from the germline V gene. The CDR3 is CASRAPGVGNQPQHF. The CDR3 bases are TGTGCCAGCAGAGCGCCGGGGGTGGGCAATCAGCCCCAGCATTTT.

The genes are TRBV4-3 and TRBJ1-6; 7 nucleotides agree with TRBD1. Germline V gene lookup returns CDR1 LGHNA and CDR2 YSLEER. This CDR3 has 16 amino acids. V lost 5 bases to trimming and J lost 7 bases; unmatched junction nucleotides: 11. CDR3 sequence: CASSARRTGANSPLHF. CDR3 sequence (DNA): TGCGCCAGCAGCGCACGAAGGACAGGAGCCAATTCACCCCTCCACTTT.

In nucleotides, the CDR3 is TGCGCCAGCAGTCGTCCCCCAGGGAACACTGAAGCTTTCTTT. Translation: CASSRPPGNTEAFF. The chain links TRBV5-1 to TRBJ1-1, with D unresolved. V was clipped by 5 bases and J by 1 base, with 12 bases between them. Germline CDR1 and CDR2: SGHRS and YFSETQ. This CDR3 has 14 residues.

The rearrangement joins TRBV18 to TRBJ2-2; 9 positions match TRBD1. The V segment lost 6 bases and the J segment 5 bases; nucleotides outside the gene matches: 4. The CDR3 extends over 14 amino acids. In germline, CDR1 is KGHSH, CDR2 LQKENI. CDR3 coding DNA: TGTGCCAGCTCGGGGGACAGGGATACCGGGGAGCTGTTTTTT. This translates into CASSGDRDTGELFF.

J is TRBJ1-2 and V is TRBV5-6; D call uncertain. V was trimmed by 1 base and J by 5 bases, leaving 9 bases between them. The CDR3 is 13 residues long. The V gene's germline CDR1 is SGHDT and CDR2 YYEEEE. The CDR3 is CASSLNRGYGYTF. CDR3 DNA: TGTGCCAGCAGCTTGAATCGAGGGTATGGCTACACCTTC.

This clone came up a few times. The rearrangement links TRBV6-5 to TRBJ1-1; 7 nucleotides agree with TRBD1. After removal of 2 bases from V and 5 bases from J, the junction contained 11 bases not matched to a gene. CDR3 size: 16 residues. CDR1 is MNHEY and CDR2 is SVGAGI in the germline V gene. The CDR3 DNA reads as TGTGCCAGCAGTTACGGATTAGGACAGGCGTCTACTGAAGCTTTCTTT. This gives the protein CASSYGLGQASTEAFF.

The chain uses TRBV28 and TRBJ2-5, with 7 nucleotides matching TRBD2. The J segment lost 4 bases and the V segment lost 6 bases, leaving 14 bases of the junction unmatched. Germline CDR1 MDHEN, CDR2 SYDVKM. CDR3 length: 16 residues. CDR3 sequence (DNA): TGTGCCAGCAGCTCATCCACAGGAGGGGAGGGAGAGACCCAGTACTTC. It is translated as CASSSSTGGEGETQYF.

J is TRBJ2-3 and V is TRBV3-1 (or the pseudogene TRBV3-2); 7 bases are shared with TRBD1. Per germline, CDR1 LGHDT and CDR2 YNNKEL (reference sequence). This CDR3 contains 18 residues. Germline trimming cut 0 bases from V and 2 bases from J; bases unmatched to any gene: 11. CDR3 nucleotides: TGTGCCAGCAGCCAAGATTTATTTTGGGACAGCCTCACAGATACGCAGTATTTT. It translates to CASSQDLFWDSLTDTQYF.